This T cell receptor beta chain was sequenced for a study of neurological immune-mediated disorders. This clonotype was seen repeatedly, ten times or more. The authors produced cDNA by 5'RACE using 10-nucleotide random UMIs. Each sequencing run yielded over 170 million TCR-beta sequences from 15-18 subjects. TCRdb analysed the 5' RACE reads with MiXCR anew, one entry per CDR3 protein. This sample has some 38,000 distinct CDR3 sequences, with over 8.5% found just once. Time point here: technical triplicate 1. Germline V gene data show CDR1 as DFQATT and CDR2 as SNEGSKA (reference sequence). V lost 3 bases and J lost 0; bases outside the gene matches: 5. This CDR3 has 14 amino acids.

This clonotype originated in a man between 60 and 75 years old with HTLV-1-associated myelopathy (HAM/TSP). Specimen: PBMCs. This chain connects TRBV20-1 to TRBJ2-7, with 7 positions matching TRBD2. The CDR3 is CSASGGTNSYEQYF. CDR3 bases: TGCAGTGCTAGTGGGGGGACTAACTCCTACGAGCAGTACTTC.